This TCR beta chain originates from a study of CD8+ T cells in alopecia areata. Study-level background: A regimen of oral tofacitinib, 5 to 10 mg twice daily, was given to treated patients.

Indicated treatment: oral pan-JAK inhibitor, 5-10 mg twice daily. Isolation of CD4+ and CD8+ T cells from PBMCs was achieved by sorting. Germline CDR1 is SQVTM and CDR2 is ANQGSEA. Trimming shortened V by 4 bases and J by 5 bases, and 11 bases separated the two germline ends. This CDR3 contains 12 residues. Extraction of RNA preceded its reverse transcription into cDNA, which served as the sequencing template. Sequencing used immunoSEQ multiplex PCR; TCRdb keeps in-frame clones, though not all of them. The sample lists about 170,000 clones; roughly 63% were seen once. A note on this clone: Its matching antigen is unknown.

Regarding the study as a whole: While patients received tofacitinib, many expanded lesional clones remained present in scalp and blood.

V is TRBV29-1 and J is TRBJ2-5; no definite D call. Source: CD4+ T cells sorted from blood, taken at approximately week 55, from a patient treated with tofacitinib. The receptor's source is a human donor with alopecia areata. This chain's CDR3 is CSVVAIKETQYF. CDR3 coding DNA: TGCAGCGTTGTAGCTATTAAGGAGACCCAGTACTTC.